This TCR beta chain was documented in a study of blood T cell repertoires in COVID-19. At the level of the study: Acute-phase and convalescent COVID-19 samples originated in the United States, Italy and Spain.

With 5 bases clipped from V and 4 bases from J, the junction kept 10 bases outside the gene matches. Per germline, CDR1 SQVTM and CDR2 ANQGSEA. The CDR3 totals 15 residues. Original data processing: Reference gene primer amplification yielded estimated nucleated cell counts. Profiling relied on immunoSEQ multiplex PCR, and the TCRdb table lists in-frame clones only, not all of them. V, J and clone size reflect that table, while D and trimming were determined from the DNA. The sample includes some 200,000 clones, roughly four fifths of them seen just once. Participants were aged about 18 to 100 years, lived in about two dozen US areas, and enrolled virtually. In this sample, this clone turned up once.

Specimen: PBMCs or T cells enriched from blood (not recorded which). The chain couples TRBV29-1 to TRBJ2-1, with TRBD1 matching over 8 bases. This sequence originates from a man in his forties or fifties who had recovered from COVID-19. The CDR3, as DNA: TGCAGCGTTCCCCCAGGGGGCTGGGAATACAATGAGCAGTTCTTC. This encodes CSVPPGGWEYNEQFF.